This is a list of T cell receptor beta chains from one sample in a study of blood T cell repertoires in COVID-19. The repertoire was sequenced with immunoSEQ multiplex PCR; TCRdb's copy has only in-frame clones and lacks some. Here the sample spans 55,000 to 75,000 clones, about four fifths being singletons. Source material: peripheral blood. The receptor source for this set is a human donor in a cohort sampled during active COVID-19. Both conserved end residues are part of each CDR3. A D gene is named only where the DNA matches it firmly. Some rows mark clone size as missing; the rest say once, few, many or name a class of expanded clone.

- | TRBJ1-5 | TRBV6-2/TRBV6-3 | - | CASSFSSLTGYQPQHF | TGTGCCAGCAGTTTCTCCTCGTTGACAGGATATCAGCCCCAGCATTTT
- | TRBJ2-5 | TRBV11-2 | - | CASSLDHRAQYF | TGTGCCAGCAGCTTAGATCATCGGGCCCAGTACTTC
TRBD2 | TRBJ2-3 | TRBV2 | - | CASSKERGGTDTQYF | TGTGCCAGCTCTAAAGAGCGGGGCGGCACAGATACGCAGTATTTT
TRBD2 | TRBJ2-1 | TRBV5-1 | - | CASDLYAGGPLNEQFF | TGCGCCAGCGACCTGTATGCGGGAGGGCCTCTGAATGAGCAGTTCTTC
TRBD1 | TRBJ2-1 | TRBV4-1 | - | CASSQDRGQGAFKLNEQFF | TGCGCCAGCAGCCAAGATAGAGGACAGGGGGCGTTTAAACTCAATGAGCAGTTCTTC
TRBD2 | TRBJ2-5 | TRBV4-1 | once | CASSQAAGGQETQYF | TGCGCCAGCAGCCAAGCGGCGGGAGGGCAAGAGACCCAGTACTTC
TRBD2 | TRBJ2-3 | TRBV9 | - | CASSFSGRSTDTQYF | TGTGCCAGCAGCTTTAGCGGGAGAAGCACAGATACGCAGTATTTT
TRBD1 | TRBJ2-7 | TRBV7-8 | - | CASSLGVGTGVPYEQYF | TGTGCCAGCAGCTTAGGTGTAGGGACAGGGGTTCCCTACGAGCAGTACTTC
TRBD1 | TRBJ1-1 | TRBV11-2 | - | CASSLTGVTEAFF | TGTGCCAGCAGCTTAACAGGGGTGACTGAAGCTTTCTTT
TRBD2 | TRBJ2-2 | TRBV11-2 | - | CASSSTGTSVTGELFF | TGTGCCAGCAGTAGTACCGGGACTAGCGTTACCGGGGAGCTGTTTTTT
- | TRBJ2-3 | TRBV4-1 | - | CASSQEKGLQGDTQYF | TGCGCCAGCAGCCAAGAAAAAGGACTCCAGGGGGATACGCAGTATTTT
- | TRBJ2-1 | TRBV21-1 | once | CASAPRAGEQFF | TGTGCCAGCGCCCCACGAGCGGGGGAGCAGTTCTTC
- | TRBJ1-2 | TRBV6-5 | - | CASSSRGFGYTF | TGTGCCAGCAGTTCCAGGGGTTTTGGCTACACCTTC
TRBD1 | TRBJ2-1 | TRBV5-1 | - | CASSPRTGAYNEQFF | TGCGCCAGCAGCCCCAGGACAGGGGCCTACAATGAGCAGTTCTTC
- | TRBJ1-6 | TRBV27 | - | CASSLQRSNSPLHF | TGTGCCAGCAGTTTACAACGGTCCAATTCACCCCTCCACTTT
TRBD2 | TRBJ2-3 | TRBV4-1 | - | CASSEPGLARDTQYF | TGCGCCAGCAGCGAACCGGGACTAGCGAGGGATACGCAGTATTTT
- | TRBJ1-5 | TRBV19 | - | CASSMNGVNQPQHF | TGTGCCAGTAGTATGAATGGAGTCAATCAGCCCCAGCATTTT
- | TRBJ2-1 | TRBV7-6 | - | CASSLDRDNDNEQFF | TGTGCCAGCAGCTTAGATCGGGACAATGACAATGAGCAGTTCTTC
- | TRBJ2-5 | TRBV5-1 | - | CASSKDIKETQYF | TGCGCCAGCAGCAAGGACATCAAAGAGACCCAGTACTTC
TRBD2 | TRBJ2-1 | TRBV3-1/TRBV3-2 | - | CASSPSGTSRGEQFF | TGTGCCAGCAGTCCGTCCGGGACTAGTCGTGGGGAGCAGTTCTTC
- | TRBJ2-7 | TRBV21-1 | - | CASSKGGTGGHEQYF | TGTGCCAGCAGCAAAGGGGGGACAGGGGGCCACGAGCAGTACTTC
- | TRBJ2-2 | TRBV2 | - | CASTPVLGNTGELFF | TGTGCCAGCACACCCGTTCTAGGGAACACCGGGGAGCTGTTTTTT
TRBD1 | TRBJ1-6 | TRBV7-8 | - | CASSLLAAGGMDSPLHF | TGTGCCAGCAGCTTATTGGCGGCAGGGGGCATGGATTCACCCCTCCACTTT
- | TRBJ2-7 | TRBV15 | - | CATSRGDSSYEQYF | TGTGCCACCAGCAGAGGTGACAGCTCCTACGAGCAGTACTTC
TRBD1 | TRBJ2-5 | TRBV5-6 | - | CASSSTGALGETQYF | TGTGCCAGCAGCTCCACAGGGGCTCTAGGGGAGACCCAGTACTTC
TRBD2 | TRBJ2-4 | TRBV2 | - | CASHSGVVDIQYF | TGTGCCAGCCACAGCGGGGTAGTCGACATTCAGTACTTC